The source of this T cell receptor beta chain is a study of HIV-infected patients and healthy controls. A few counts support this clonotype. J lost 2 bases, V lost 7 bases, and 6 bases had no gene match. The length of the CDR3 is 15 residues. Each CDR3 protein gets one entry after TCRdb re-called the 5' RACE reads with MiXCR. The sample has 65,000 to 70,000 distinct CDR3 sequences; approximately 16% are singletons. The sample consisted of CD4+ T cells from blood. This sequence was found in a human donor in good health. The V and J genes are TRBV12-3 or TRBV12-4 and TRBJ2-2; 8 bases match TRBD1. The CDR3 coding sequence is TGTGCCAGCACCTCCAGGGGGCGAAACACCGGGGAGCTGTTTTTT. Its translation is CASTSRGRNTGELFF.